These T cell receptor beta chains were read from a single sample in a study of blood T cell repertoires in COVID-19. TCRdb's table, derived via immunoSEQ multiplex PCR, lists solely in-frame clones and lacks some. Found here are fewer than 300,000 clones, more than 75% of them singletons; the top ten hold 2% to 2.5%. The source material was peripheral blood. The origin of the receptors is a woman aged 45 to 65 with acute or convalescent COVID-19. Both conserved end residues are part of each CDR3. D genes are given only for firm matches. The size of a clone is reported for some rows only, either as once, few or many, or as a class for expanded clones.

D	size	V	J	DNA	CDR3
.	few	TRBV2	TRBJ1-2	TGTGCCAGCAGTGAATTGGGGCTTTATGGCTACACCTTC	CASSELGLYGYTF
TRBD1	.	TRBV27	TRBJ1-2	TGTGCCAGCAGACCAACAGGGGGCGCGGGTGGCTACACCTTC	CASRPTGGAGGYTF
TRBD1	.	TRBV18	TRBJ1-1	TGTGCCAGCTCACTCTCGACAGGGGAGACTGAAGCTTTCTTT	CASSLSTGETEAFF
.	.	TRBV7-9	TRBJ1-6	TGTGCCAGCAGCTTAGTGGGACTAGGGGATTCACCCCTCCACTTT	CASSLVGLGDSPLHF
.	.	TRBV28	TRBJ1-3	TGTGCCAGCAGTTTAGTCACCTACTCTGGAAACACCATATATTTT	CASSLVTYSGNTIYF
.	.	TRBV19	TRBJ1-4	TGTGCCAGTAGTATATTGGGGGACACCAATGAAAAACTGTTTTTT	CASSILGDTNEKLFF
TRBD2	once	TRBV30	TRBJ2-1	TGTGCCTCTAAAACTAGCGGGGACAATGAGCAGTTCTTC	CASKTSGDNEQFF
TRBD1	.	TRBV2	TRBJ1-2	TGTGCCAGCAAGGACAGGGGCCCCTATGGCTACACCTTC	CASKDRGPYGYTF
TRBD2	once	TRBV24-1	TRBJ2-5	TGTGCCACCAGTGACACTAGCGGGAGAGAGACCCAGTACTTC	CATSDTSGRETQYF
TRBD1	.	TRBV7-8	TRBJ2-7	TGTGCCAGCAGCTCCGGGACAGGGGGTTTCTACGAGCAGTACTTC	CASSSGTGGFYEQYF
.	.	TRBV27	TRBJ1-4	TGTGCCAGCAGCCAGGTGGTGGTGAGCGGGGAAAAACTGTTTTTT	CASSQVVVSGEKLFF
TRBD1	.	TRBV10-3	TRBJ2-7	TGTGCCATCAGTACGGACAGGGCGTCCTCCTACGAGCAGTACTTC	CAISTDRASSYEQYF
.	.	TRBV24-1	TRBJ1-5	TGTGCCACCAGCCCAGGGCGGAATCAGCCCCAGCATTTT	CATSPGRNQPQHF
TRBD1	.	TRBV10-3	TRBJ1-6	TGTGCCATCAGTAATGACAGGGGTGGCTCACCCCTCCACTTT	CAISNDRGGSPLHF
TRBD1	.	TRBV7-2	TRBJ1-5	TGTGCCAGCAGCCGGACACAGGGGTCCCAGCCCCAGCATTTT	CASSRTQGSQPQHF
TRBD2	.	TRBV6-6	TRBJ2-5	TGTGCCAGCAGAGGACTAGCGGGAGAGACCCAGTACTTC	CASRGLAGETQYF
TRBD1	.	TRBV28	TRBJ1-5	TGTGCCAGCAGTCCAATCATTATGGACAGGGGGGGGCAGCCCCAGCATTTT	CASSPIIMDRGGQPQHF
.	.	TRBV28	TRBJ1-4	TGTGCCAGCACCGAGCGGGCAACCCTTCATGAAAAACTGTTTTTT	CASTERATLHEKLFF
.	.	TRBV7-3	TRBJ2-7	TGTGCCAGCAGCGACGGCAAGGGTAGCGACGAGCAGTACTTC	CASSDGKGSDEQYF
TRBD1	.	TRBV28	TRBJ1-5	TGTGCCAGCAGTTTATCCCAGGACAGGGGGGCCCAGCATTTT	CASSLSQDRGAQHF
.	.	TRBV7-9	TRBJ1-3	TGTGCCAGCAGCTTAGTTCTGAGGGCCTACTCTGGAAACACCATATATTTT	CASSLVLRAYSGNTIYF
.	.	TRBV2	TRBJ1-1	TGTGCCAGCAGTGAAGAGCCAGGTATGGCCACTGAAGCTTTCTTT	CASSEEPGMATEAFF
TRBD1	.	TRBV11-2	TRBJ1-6	TGTGCCAGCAGCTTGGAGGACAGGGGGCGATCACCCCTCCACTTT	CASSLEDRGRSPLHF
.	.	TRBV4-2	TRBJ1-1	TGTGCCAGCAGCCAAGAACAGAATCTAAACACTGAAGCTTTCTTT	CASSQEQNLNTEAFF
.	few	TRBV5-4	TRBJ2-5	TGTGCCAGCAGCTTGTCTGAGACCCAGTACTTC	CASSLSETQYF
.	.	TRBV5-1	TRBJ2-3	TGCGCCAGCAGCTTAGAGGGAGAGATCACAGATACGCAGTATTTT	CASSLEGEITDTQYF
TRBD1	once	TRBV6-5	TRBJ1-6	TGTGCCAGCAGGGGACAGGCGAGTTCACCCCTCCACTTT	CASRGQASSPLHF
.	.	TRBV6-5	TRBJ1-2	TGTGCCAGCAGTTACGACAGGAACTATGGCTACACCTTC	CASSYDRNYGYTF
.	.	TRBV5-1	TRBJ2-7	TGCGCCAGCAGCTGGACATTATTGAGCTCCTACGAGCAGTACTTC	CASSWTLLSSYEQYF
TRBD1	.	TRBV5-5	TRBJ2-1	TGTGCCAGCAGCTTGGGTGGACAGGGGGCCTACAATGAGCAGTTCTTC	CASSLGGQGAYNEQFF
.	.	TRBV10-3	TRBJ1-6	TGTGCCATCAGGAAGACAGATGTTAATTCACCCCTCCACTTT	CAIRKTDVNSPLHF
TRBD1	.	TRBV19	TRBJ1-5	TGTGCCAGTAGTATTCCCTCGACAGGGCAGGGTCAGCCCCAGCATTTT	CASSIPSTGQGQPQHF
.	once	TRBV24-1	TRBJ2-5	TGTGCCACCAGTGACCCCCGGGTTCAAGAGACCCAGTACTTC	CATSDPRVQETQYF
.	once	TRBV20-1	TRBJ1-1	TGCAGTGCTAGTCAGGCGGGGAACACTGAAGCTTTCTTT	CSASQAGNTEAFF
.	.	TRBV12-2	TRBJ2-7	TGTGCAAGTCGCTTAGCGGGACTAGCGGGACGGTACGAGCAGTACTTC	CASRLAGLAGRYEQYF
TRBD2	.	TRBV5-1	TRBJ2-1	TGCGCCAGCAGCGCTACGACTAGCGGACCTAATGAGCAGTTCTTC	CASSATTSGPNEQFF
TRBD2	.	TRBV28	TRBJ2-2	TGTGCCAGCAGAAACTATAGCGGGCCCCTGGACACCGGGGAGCTGTTTTTT	CASRNYSGPLDTGELFF
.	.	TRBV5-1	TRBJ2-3	TGCGCCAGCAATTCGGGCACAGATACGCAGTATTTT	CASNSGTDTQYF
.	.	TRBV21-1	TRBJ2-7	TGTGCCAGCAGCAAGACCTGGGACAGGGGGCAATACGAGCAGTACTTC	CASSKTWDRGQYEQYF
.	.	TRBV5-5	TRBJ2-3	TGTGCCAGCAGCTTGGTAGCGAGGAGTCCAGATACGCAGTATTTT	CASSLVARSPDTQYF
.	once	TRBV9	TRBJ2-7	TGTGCCAGCAGCGAAACAGGGAAGCCCTCCTACGAGCAGTACTTC	CASSETGKPSYEQYF
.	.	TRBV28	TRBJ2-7	TGTGCCAGCAGTCCCCTCCCCTACGAGCAGTACTTC	CASSPLPYEQYF
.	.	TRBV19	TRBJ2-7	TGTGCCAGTAGTATAACGGACAACTCCTACGAGCAGTACTTC	CASSITDNSYEQYF
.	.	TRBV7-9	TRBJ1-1	TGTGCCAGCAGCCCTAGTTTGTCGGGGAGCGCTGAAGCTTTCTTT	CASSPSLSGSAEAFF
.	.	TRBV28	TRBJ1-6	TGTGCCAGCAGAGGACAGACTAATTCACCCCTCCACTTT	CASRGQTNSPLHF
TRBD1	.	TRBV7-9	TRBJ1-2	TGTGCCAGCAGCTTAGGACAGGGGGCGTCTGGCTACACCTTC	CASSLGQGASGYTF
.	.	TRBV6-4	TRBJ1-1	TGTGCCAGCACCACGGACAGAGGTGAAGCTTTCTTT	CASTTDRGEAFF
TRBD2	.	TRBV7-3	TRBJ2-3	TGTGCCAGCAGCCCACGTGAGTCGGCGGGAGGATCAGATACGCAGTATTTT	CASSPRESAGGSDTQYF
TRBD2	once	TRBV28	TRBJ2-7	TGTGCCAGCGAGACCAGGCGGGAGGTCTTCTACGAGCAGTACTTC	CASETRREVFYEQYF
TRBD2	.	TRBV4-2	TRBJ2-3	TGTGCCAGCAGCCAAGTGGGGGGGTTGGATACGCAGTATTTT	CASSQVGGLDTQYF
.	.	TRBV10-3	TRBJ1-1	TGTGCCATCAGTGAGTCGGCGGGATCTGAAGCTTTCTTT	CAISESAGSEAFF
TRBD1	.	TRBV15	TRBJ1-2	TGTGCCACCAGTCGACAGGGGGCGGGTGGCTACACCTTC	CATSRQGAGGYTF
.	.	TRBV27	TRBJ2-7	TGTGCCAGCAGTTTGGCCCACGAGCAGTACTTC	CASSLAHEQYF
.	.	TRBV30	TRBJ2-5	TGTGCCTGGAGTAGAGGACTCCAAGAGACCCAGTACTTC	CAWSRGLQETQYF
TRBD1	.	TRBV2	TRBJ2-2	TGTGCCAGCGGTGGATCCGGGACAGTTCTTACCGGGGAGCTGTTTTTT	CASGGSGTVLTGELFF
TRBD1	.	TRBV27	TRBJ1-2	TGTGCCAGCAGTTCCTTAGGGACAGGGGGGTATGGCTACACCTTC	CASSSLGTGGYGYTF
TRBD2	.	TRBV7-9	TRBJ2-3	TGTGCCAGCAGCCCAAGCGGGAGTGCAGATACGCAGTATTTT	CASSPSGSADTQYF
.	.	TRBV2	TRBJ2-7	TGTGCCAGCAGTGGGGCAGGGCGACCATACGAGCAGTACTTC	CASSGAGRPYEQYF
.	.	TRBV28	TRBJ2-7	TGTGCCAGCACCGCCGATGTGGAGGAGCAGTACTTC	CASTADVEEQYF
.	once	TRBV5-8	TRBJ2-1	TGTGCCAGCAGCATTACCGGGTCCCTCGCCGATGAGCAGTTCTTC	CASSITGSLADEQFF